The clone carrying this T cell receptor beta chain was seen more than once but under ten times. The antigen remains undetermined. The sample comes from a study of T-cell memory formation after mild COVID-19. Study-wide results and limits: Prior to infection, memory already included some responding clones, suggesting cross-reactive memory joined. Contracting CD8+ clones were enriched in EMRA, CD4+ mainly in CM and EM. Confirmation of SARS-CoV-2 specificity was lacking for second-wave clones peaking day 37.

Constant-segment primers were used for 5'RACE, and the resulting TCR alpha and TCR beta cDNA libraries carried sample barcodes and UMIs. Each CDR3 protein gets one entry after TCRdb re-called the 5' RACE reads with MiXCR. The sample includes 350,000 to 500,000 distinct CDR3 sequences, 15% to 25% of them seen just once. The CDR3 is 14 amino acids. The germline CDR1 and CDR2 sequences are MNHEY and SVGEGT. The V and J ends lost 7 bases and 10 bases, in that order; junction bases with no gene match: 6. V and J are TRBV6-2 or TRBV6-3 and TRBJ2-1; 14 nucleotides line up with TRBD2. Input material: PBMCs or a T cell subset sorted from them (not recorded which). This clonotype originated in an adult woman who had mild COVID-19 (a few samples of this study predate the infection). Cell type and time point are not known. The CDR3 here is CASTDGLAGGEQFF. CDR3 nucleotide sequence: TGTGCCAGCACCGACGGACTAGCGGGAGGCGAGCAGTTCTTC.